These T cell receptor beta chains were read from a single sample in a study of Graves' ophthalmopathy and Graves' hyperthyroidism. TCRdb re-called the multiplex PCR reads through MiXCR, storing one row per CDR3 protein. This sample carries hundreds of thousands of distinct CDR3 sequences, 20% to 25% of them seen once, and the ten largest clones take roughly 40%. The sequencing input was peripheral blood. These receptors all stem from a woman aged 45-59 years with Graves' ophthalmopathy. Each CDR3 is given with its conserved first and last residue. The D gene is left open where the match is weak. Only some rows state a clone size, as once, few, many or a class for expanded clones.

cdr3_nt	cdr3_aa	j_call	v_call	d_call	clone_size
TGCGCCAGCAGCGGGTCAGGGAATAACTATGGCTACACCTTC	CASSGSGNNYGYTF	TRBJ1-2	TRBV5-1	-	many
TGTGCCAGCAGTTATACAGGGTTTTCCTACGAGCAGTACTTC	CASSYTGFSYEQYF	TRBJ2-7	TRBV12-3/TRBV12-4	-	-
TGTGCCAGCAGTTTAAGTTCAGGGGATACTGAAGCTTCCTTT	CASSLSSGDTEASF	TRBJ1-1	TRBV12-3/TRBV12-4	-	-
TGTGCCAGCAGTGCGTCACGCGGATATGGGACAGATACGCAGTATTTT	CASSASRGYGTDTQYF	TRBJ2-3	TRBV6-1	-	many
TGTGCCAGCAGTTACTCGCGGGGAAATTCACCCCTCCACTTT	CASSYSRGNSPLHF	TRBJ1-6	TRBV6-5	-	many
TGTGCCAGCAGCCAAGATAGGGACGGAACCTACGAGCAGTACTTC	CASSQDRDGTYEQYF	TRBJ2-7	TRBV3-1	-	-
TGTGCCAGCAGCACAACCGGCCGGGGTGTCTATGGCTACACCTTC	CASSTTGRGVYGYTF	TRBJ1-2	TRBV27	-	many
TGTGCCAGCAGTTTATTCGGTGGCCACGAGCAGTACTTC	CASSLFGGHEQYF	TRBJ2-7	TRBV12-3/TRBV12-4	-	-
TGTGCCAGCAGCCTAAGGCTAGCGGGGGGCACCCGGGAGCTGTTTTTT	CASSLRLAGGTRELFF	TRBJ2-2	TRBV27	TRBD2	-
TGTGCCAGCAGTGAAGCTCTAGCGGGAGGTTACTCCTACGAGCAGTACTTC	CASSEALAGGYSYEQYF	TRBJ2-7	TRBV6-1	TRBD2	many
TGTGCCAGCACCAACGGGAGGGCTTTCTTT	CASTNGRAFF	TRBJ1-1	TRBV6-1	-	many
TGCGCCAGCAGCCCGACGGGCAGGAGTGAGACCCAGTACTTC	CASSPTGRSETQYF	TRBJ2-5	TRBV5-1	-	many
TGTGCCAGCAGATCTAGCGGGGTTACCTACAATGAGCAGTTCTTC	CASRSSGVTYNEQFF	TRBJ2-1	TRBV5-8	TRBD2	many
TGTGCTAGTGGGGACACCAGGCACTATGGCTACACCTTC	CASGDTRHYGYTF	TRBJ1-2	TRBV12-5	-	many
TGTGCCTATCGGACAGGGGCCTCTCGGGGCTACACCTTC	CAYRTGASRGYTF	TRBJ1-2	TRBV30	TRBD1	many
TGCGCCAGCAGTGATGGCGGGTCTACCTACGAGCAGTACTTC	CASSDGGSTYEQYF	TRBJ2-7	TRBV10-2	-	many
TGCAGTGCTAGCCTTACGAGCCCCCTCAACGAGCAGTACTTC	CSASLTSPLNEQYF	TRBJ2-7	TRBV20-1	-	many
TGTGCCAGCAGTCCGGGATCCGGAATTAACACCGGGGAGCTGTTTTTT	CASSPGSGINTGELFF	TRBJ2-2	TRBV27	-	many
TGTGCCAGCAGTCGCGGACTAGCGGGAATTCCAGAGACCCAGTACTTC	CASSRGLAGIPETQYF	TRBJ2-5	TRBV6-1	TRBD2	-
TGTGCCTGGAGTCGGGCAGGGGGCGGTCAGCCCCAGCATTTT	CAWSRAGGGQPQHF	TRBJ1-5	TRBV30	TRBD1	many
TGTGCCACCGGCGGTGGGACACTTAACACCGGGGAGCTGTTTTTT	CATGGGTLNTGELFF	TRBJ2-2	TRBV10-3	-	-
TGTGCCAGCAGCCAAAACAGGCCCGGGGAGCTGTTTTTT	CASSQNRPGELFF	TRBJ2-2	TRBV14	-	-
TGTGCCAGCAGTCCCCCCGGACAGACCCAGTACTTC	CASSPPGQTQYF	TRBJ2-5	TRBV7-9	-	few
TGTGCCAGCAGTCCCGCATTTGGTGGAGCGGAGCAGTACTTC	CASSPAFGGAEQYF	TRBJ2-7	TRBV6-1	-	few
TGTGCCAGCAGCGTCACAGGGGCCGGCGAGACCCAGTACTTC	CASSVTGAGETQYF	TRBJ2-5	TRBV11-2	TRBD1	many
TGTGCCAGTAGCGGCAGGTCGGTCGCCGGGGAGCTGTTTTTT	CASSGRSVAGELFF	TRBJ2-2	TRBV19	-	many
TGTGCCAGCAGTCCCCGTGAAGCCTACACTGAAGCTTTCTTT	CASSPREAYTEAFF	TRBJ1-1	TRBV2	-	many
TGCAGTGCTAGAGACGCCGGTCCCAATTCACCCCTCCACTTT	CSARDAGPNSPLHF	TRBJ1-6	TRBV20-1	-	many
TGCGCAAATGGACAGGGGCTTTCTGGGGCCAACGTCCTGACTTTC	CANGQGLSGANVLTF	TRBJ2-6	TRBV30	TRBD1	many
TGTGCCAGCAGCCCGAGGGGGGTTCTCAACGAGCAGTACTTC	CASSPRGVLNEQYF	TRBJ2-7	TRBV6-1	-	-
TGTGCCAGCAGCCCTGCCCCGACAGGGGTCTCCACCGGGGAGCTGTTTTTT	CASSPAPTGVSTGELFF	TRBJ2-2	TRBV12-3/TRBV12-4	TRBD1	many
TGTGCCAGCAGTGAACATCAAAGAGGGGCCAAGCCGAGCAATCAGCCCCAGCATTTT	CASSEHQRGAKPSNQPQHF	TRBJ1-5	TRBV6-1	-	many
TGTGCCACCAGTGAACTAGCGGGAGTAGAGACCCAGTACTTC	CATSELAGVETQYF	TRBJ2-5	TRBV24-1	TRBD2	-
TGTGCCAGCAGCCCTAGCGTGAACACTGAAGCTTTCTTT	CASSPSVNTEAFF	TRBJ1-1	TRBV7-9	-	many
TGCGCCAGCAGCTTGGGTACCGGGGATCAAGAGACCCAGTACTTC	CASSLGTGDQETQYF	TRBJ2-5	TRBV5-1	-	-
TGTGCCAGCACCGGGCGCGGGAGAGACATTCAGTACTTC	CASTGRGRDIQYF	TRBJ2-4	TRBV2	TRBD2	-
TGTGCCAGCATCACGCGCGGGGGCGATTACGAGCAGTACTTC	CASITRGGDYEQYF	TRBJ2-7	TRBV28	-	many
TGTGCCAGCACTAGGGACAGGGGGTCCTACGAGCAGTACTTC	CASTRDRGSYEQYF	TRBJ2-7	TRBV12-3/TRBV12-4	TRBD1	-
TGTGCCAGCAGCTTAGGCAGCGGGGTCCAAGAGACCCAGTACTTC	CASSLGSGVQETQYF	TRBJ2-5	TRBV7-2	TRBD2	many
TGTGCCAGCAGCCAACCCCTAGCGGGAGGTGCCGGGGAGCTGTTTTTT	CASSQPLAGGAGELFF	TRBJ2-2	TRBV3-1	TRBD2	many
TGTGCCAGCAGCTTGTCGACAGGCTCTGGAAACACCATATATTTT	CASSLSTGSGNTIYF	TRBJ1-3	TRBV7-9	-	-